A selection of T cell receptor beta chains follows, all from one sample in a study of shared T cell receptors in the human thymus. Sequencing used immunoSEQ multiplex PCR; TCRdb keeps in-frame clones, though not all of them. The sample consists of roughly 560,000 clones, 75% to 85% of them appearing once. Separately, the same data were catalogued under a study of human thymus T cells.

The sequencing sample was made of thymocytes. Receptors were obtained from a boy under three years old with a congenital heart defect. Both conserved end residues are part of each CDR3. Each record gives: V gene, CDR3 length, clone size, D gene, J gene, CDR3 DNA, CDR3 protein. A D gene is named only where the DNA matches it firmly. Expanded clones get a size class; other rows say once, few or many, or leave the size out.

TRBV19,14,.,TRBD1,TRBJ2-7,TGTGCCAGTCAGGAACAGGGGAGCTCCTACGAGCAGTACTTC,CASQEQGSSYEQYF
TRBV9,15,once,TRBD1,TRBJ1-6,TGTGCCAGCAGCGTAGCGGCAGGGGGACATTCACCCCTCCACTTT,CASSVAAGGHSPLHF
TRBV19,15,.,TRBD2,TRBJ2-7,TGTGCCAGTAGTATTAGGACTAGCGGGGTCTACGAGCAGTACTTC,CASSIRTSGVYEQYF
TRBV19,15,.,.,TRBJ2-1,TGTGCCAGTAGTATGGGGGGACCTACCTACAATGAGCAGTTCTTC,CASSMGGPTYNEQFF
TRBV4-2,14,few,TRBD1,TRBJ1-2,TGTGCCAGCAGCCAACCGTATACAGGGGTCGGCTACACCTTC,CASSQPYTGVGYTF
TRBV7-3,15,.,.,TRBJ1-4,TGTGCCAGCAGCCCCACGCCCAGGGCGGGAGAAAAACTGTTTTTT,CASSPTPRAGEKLFF
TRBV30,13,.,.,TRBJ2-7,TGTGCCTGGATGTCTGGTAGCGGCTACGAGCAGTACTTC,CAWMSGSGYEQYF
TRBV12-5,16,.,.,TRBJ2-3,TGTGCTAGTGGTTTGGTACAGGCAGGAAGGGCAGATACGCAGTATTTT,CASGLVQAGRADTQYF
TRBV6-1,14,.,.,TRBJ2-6,TGTGCCAGCAGTAGCAGGACTGGGGCCAACGTCCTGACTTTC,CASSSRTGANVLTF
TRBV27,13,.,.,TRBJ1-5,TGTGCCAGCAGGAGACAGGGCAATCAGCCCCAGCATTTT,CASRRQGNQPQHF
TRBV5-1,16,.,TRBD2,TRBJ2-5,TGCGCCAGCGGCGATTTAGCGGGAGCTGGGCAAGAGACCCAGTACTTC,CASGDLAGAGQETQYF
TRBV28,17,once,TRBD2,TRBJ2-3,TGTGCCAGCAGTACCCAAGACCCAAGGGGACTAGCGGATACGCAGTATTTT,CASSTQDPRGLADTQYF